The 3 T cell receptor beta chains below were found in one sample sequenced in a study of cytomegalovirus exposure and HLA in healthy donors. Both 60 Vbeta primers and 13 Jbeta primers went into the PCR. TCRdb keeps only in-frame clones here, not all; method: immunoSEQ multiplex PCR. The data contain fewer than 300,000 clones, 80% of them singletons. Sequenced input: PBMCs. The source of these receptors is a girl aged 2-15 years in good health and CMV-seronegative.

A single count supports this clone. J is TRBJ1-4 and V is TRBV2; D may be TRBD1 (6 bases). The ends were cut back, 4 bases at V and 10 bases at J, with 16 bases in the middle. CDR1 SNHLY and CDR2 FYNNEI come from the germline V gene. The CDR3 contains 14 residues. The CDR3 coding sequence is TGTGCCAGCAGTGCAGGGGAATACGGAGGAAAACTGTTTTTT. Translating gives CASSAGEYGGKLFF.

The chain recombines TRBV2 with TRBJ2-1; possible D gene TRBD1, 5 bases. CDR3 length equals 11 residues. CDR1 and CDR2 from the germline V gene are SNHLY and FYNNEI. V gave up 8 bases and J gave up 10 bases, with 12 bases separating them. In DNA form, the CDR3 reads TGTGCCAGCCGACAGAGAGGAGAGCAGTTCTTC. Encoded protein: CASRQRGEQFF.

The chain has TRBV9 and TRBJ2-3, with 8 positions matching TRBD1. V was pared by 4 bases and J by 1 base, with 8 bases of the junction left unmatched. This CDR3 spans 16 amino acids. Germline V gene sequence: CDR1 SGDLS, CDR2 YYNGEE. CDR3 in amino acids: CASSPGTDRGTDTQYF. In DNA, the CDR3 is TGTGCCAGCAGCCCCGGAACGGACAGGGGCACAGATACGCAGTATTTT.